Each of the 24 T cell receptor beta chains below was sequenced from the same sample in a study of early T cells in non-severe SARS-CoV-2 infection. TCRdb re-analysed the 5' RACE reads in MiXCR, keeping a single row per CDR3 protein. The table records roughly 100,000 distinct CDR3 sequences, about 12% of them present only once. Specimen: whole blood. These receptors came from an adult who was a healthcare worker with PCR-confirmed SARS-CoV-2 infection or an uninfected control (not recorded which).

The V gene is TRBV27, the J gene TRBJ2-7, with D perhaps matching TRBD1 (6 bases). Trimming cost V 5 bases and J 6 bases, with 11 bases left between them. CDR1 and CDR2 (germline): MNHEY, SMNVEV (reference sequence). CDR3 length equals 12 residues. In nucleotides, the CDR3 is TGTGCCAGCAGTCTAACAGGGAGCGAGCAGTACTTC. Translating gives CASSLTGSEQYF.

The genes are TRBV10-1 and TRBJ2-7; TRBD1 aligns across 10 bases. The CDR3 contains 13 residues. CDR1 and CDR2 (germline): WNHNN, SYGVQD (reference sequence). Trimming took 4 bases from V and 6 from J; bases not matched to a gene: 3. The CDR3 nucleotides are TGCGCCAGCAGTGGTGGGACAGGGGCCGAGCAGTACTTC. Translation gives CASSGGTGAEQYF.

This clonotype was observed a handful of times. The V gene is TRBV30, the J gene TRBJ2-7, with TRBD1 as a possible D gene (5 bases). Germline CDR1 reads GTSNPN; CDR2 reads SVGIG (reference sequence). Trimming removed 2 bases at V and 6 bases at J, with 14 bases between. The CDR3 sequence is 13 residues long. CDR3 nucleotides: TGTGCCTGGAGTACCTTACGACAGACCGAGCAGTACTTC. It yields the protein CAWSTLRQTEQYF.

Worth noting for this clonotype: A much larger clone differs by one base, so this may be a read error. V is TRBV13 and J is TRBJ2-3; possible D gene TRBD2, 5 bases. V lost 4 bases, J lost 4 bases, and 15 bases lay in between. Per the germline V gene, CDR1 is PRHDT and CDR2 is FYEKMQ (reference sequence). The CDR3 has 15 residues. CDR3 residues: CASSSGIGGSDTQYF. In DNA, the CDR3 is TGTGCCAGCAGCTCCGGGATAGGAGGATCAGATACGCAGTATTTT.

This clonotype has ten or more counts. V gene TRBV30 combines with J gene TRBJ2-1; 9 nucleotides line up with TRBD2. Trimming cost V 3 bases and J 10 bases; bases outside gene matches: 13. The CDR3 totals 15 residues. Germline assignment: CDR1 GTSNPN and CDR2 SVGIG (reference sequence). The CDR3 bases are TGTGCCTGGAGCATTCTAGCGGGGACATCTCGGGAGCAGTTCTTC. It is translated as CAWSILAGTSREQFF.

This clonotype occurred many times. The chain is built from TRBV7-6 and TRBJ2-1; TRBD2 aligns across 9 bases. The J segment lost 7 bases and the V segment lost 2 bases, leaving 6 bases of the junction unmatched. The CDR3 spans 15 residues. Germline V gene lookup returns CDR1 SGHVS and CDR2 FNYEAQ. CDR3 protein: CASSLSLAGLNEQFF. The CDR3 region has the DNA TGTGCCAGCAGCTTATCCCTAGCGGGATTGAATGAGCAGTTCTTC. The entire variable domain, with the rest obtained from reference TRBV7-6 and TRBJ2-1, is as follows: GAGVSQSPRYKVTKRGQDVALRCDPISGHVSLYWYRQALGQGPEFLTYFNYEAQQDKSGLPNDRFSAERPEGSISTLTIQRTEQRDSAMYRCASSLSLAGLNEQFFGPGTRLTVL.

This clonotype has only one observation. V and J are TRBV9 and TRBJ2-1; a weak D match, TRBD2 (6 bases). CDR3 length: 14 residues. Germline CDR1 reads SGDLS; CDR2 reads YYNGEE. Trimming shortened V by 4 bases and J by 8 bases, and 16 bases separated the two germline ends. The CDR3 loop is CASSLRDSPHEQFF. Here the CDR3 DNA reads TGTGCCAGCAGCCTCCGGGACTCCCCCCATGAGCAGTTCTTC.

This clonotype was counted once. The chain links TRBV6-5 to TRBJ2-2, with 8 nucleotides matching TRBD2. CDR3 size: 15 residues. CDR1 is MNHEY, CDR2 SVGAGI, per germline. Trimming removed 6 bases from V and 9 bases from J; junction bases left unmatched: 12. In DNA, the CDR3 is TGTGCCAGCAGGGAAGATAGCGGGATCGTTCGGGAGCTGTTTTTT. Translation gives CASREDSGIVRELFF.

This clonotype was detected only a few times. This rearrangement joins TRBV6-1 to TRBJ2-7; 9 bases match TRBD1. V was pared by 4 bases and J by 3 bases, with 7 bases of the junction left unmatched. Germline loops: CDR1 MNHNS, CDR2 SASEGT. This CDR3 is built from 15 residues. CDR3 residues: CASSGGQGWIYEQYF. CDR3 bases: TGTGCCAGCAGTGGCGGACAGGGGTGGATCTACGAGCAGTACTTC.

This clonotype has a handful of counts. The chain's CDR3 is CAIGTGSDTEAFF. The CDR3 DNA reads as TGTGCCATCGGGACAGGGTCCGACACTGAAGCTTTCTTT. The V gene is TRBV10-3, the J gene TRBJ1-1, with 9 bases aligning to TRBD1. With 8 bases clipped from V and 3 bases from J, the junction kept 4 bases outside the gene matches. Germline V gene sequence: CDR1 ENHRY, CDR2 SYGVKD. The CDR3 runs to 13 residues.

The chain is built from TRBV5-6 and TRBJ2-3; 8 bases match TRBD2. The CDR3 contains 17 residues. V dropped 3 bases and J dropped 4; count of bases not matched to a gene: 13. Germline CDR1 and CDR2: SGHDT and YYEEEE. In DNA form, the CDR3 reads TGTGCCAGCAGCTCCTTCGAAGCGGGAGTTCCCTCAGATACGCAGTATTTT. This codes for CASSSFEAGVPSDTQYF.

This clonotype came up many times. The chain combines TRBV5-6 with TRBJ2-1, with D maybe TRBD2 (6 bases). This CDR3 region has 15 residues. V was shortened by 5 bases and J by 2 bases, with 14 bases between the two germline ends. Germline lookup yields CDR1 SGHDT and CDR2 YYEEEE. The CDR3 nucleotides read TGTGCCAGCAGTTACCGGGACTGGCCCTACAATGAGCAGTTCTTC. Translation: CASSYRDWPYNEQFF.

This clonotype was seen many times. The chain couples TRBV9 to TRBJ2-2; D ambiguous. Germline V gives CDR1 SGDLS, CDR2 YYNGEE. The length of the CDR3 is 13 residues. Between the trimmed V and J ends, which lost 3 bases and 5 bases, there was a span of 8 bases. The CDR3 spells CASSGIETGELFF. CDR3 sequence (DNA): TGTGCCAGCAGCGGGATTGAGACCGGGGAGCTGTTTTTT.

The chain has TRBV28 and TRBJ2-7; tentatively, D is TRBD1 (5 bases). The germline gives CDR1 MDHEN, CDR2 SYDVKM. V lost 4 bases and J lost 1, with 14 bases in between. The CDR3 length is 15 residues. The CDR3 DNA is TGTGCCAGCAGTTCATGGCAGGGCCGATCCTACGAGCAGTACTTC. Translated: CASSSWQGRSYEQYF.

The chain has TRBV30 and TRBJ2-3; no definite D call. The V gene lost 6 bases and the J gene lost 0 bases, with 13 bases spanning the gap. Germline V lookup: CDR1 GTSNPN, CDR2 SVGIG (reference sequence). The CDR3 spans 14 residues. The CDR3 region has the DNA TGTGCCTGTAAACCCTCACGGAGCACAGATACGCAGTATTTT. It yields the protein CACKPSRSTDTQYF.

This rearrangement joins TRBV7-9 to TRBJ2-7; no clear D gene. Trimming pared 4 bases from V and 7 bases from J, leaving 8 bases between. The CDR3 runs 11 residues. Looked up from germline, CDR1 is SEHNR and CDR2 is FQNEAQ (reference sequence). The CDR3 nucleotides are TGTGCCAGCAGCTACCTTCTAGAGCAGTACTTC. Its protein is CASSYLLEQYF.

This clonotype was counted a few times. The chain employs TRBV9 and TRBJ1-1; the D is unclear. Trimming removed 3 bases from V and 0 bases from J, with 9 bases in between. Germline V gene lookup returns CDR1 SGDLS and CDR2 YYNGEE. CDR3 length: 14 residues. CDR3 bases: TGTGCCAGCAGCGGGAGCCAAATGAACACTGAAGCTTTCTTT. Its translation: CASSGSQMNTEAFF. The variable domain in full, completed from reference TRBV9 and TRBJ1-1, reads DSGVTQTPKHLITATGQRVTLRCSPRSGDLSVYWYQQSLDQGLQFLIQYYNGEERAKGNILERFSAQQFPDLHSELNLSSLELGDSALYFCASSGSQMNTEAFFGQGTRLTVV.

J is TRBJ2-1 and V is TRBV5-1; 9 bases match TRBD1. The V gene's germline CDR1 is SGHRS and CDR2 YFSETQ. V dropped 0 bases and J dropped 7; count of bases not matched to a gene: 8. The CDR3 sequence is 16 residues long. This CDR3 reads CASSLGGQGGKNEQFF. The CDR3 nucleotides are TGCGCCAGCAGCTTGGGGGGACAGGGAGGGAAGAATGAGCAGTTCTTC.

The rearrangement joins TRBV7-2 to TRBJ2-1; 9 bases match TRBD1. The CDR3 covers 16 residues. Trimming removed 5 bases from V and 6 bases from J; junction bases left unmatched: 11. Germline CDR1 is SGHTA and CDR2 is FQGNSA. CDR3 sequence reads: CASSRVTGTGRNEQFF. CDR3 DNA sequence: TGTGCCAGCAGCCGAGTGACCGGGACAGGGCGCAATGAGCAGTTCTTC.

This clonotype was found a few times. The chain joins TRBV2 to TRBJ2-2; D may be TRBD1 (6 bases). This CDR3 contains 17 residues. CDR1 SNHLY and CDR2 FYNNEI come from the germline V gene. Trimming removed 6 bases from V and 2 bases from J, with 19 bases in between. This chain's CDR3 is CASSSDRPTSNTGELFF. CDR3 DNA sequence: TGTGCCAGCAGCTCCGACAGGCCTACATCAAACACCGGGGAGCTGTTTTTT.

J is TRBJ2-1 and V is TRBV28; no firm D call. This CDR3 spans 13 amino acids. Germline V lookup: CDR1 MDHEN, CDR2 SYDVKM. Trimming removed 6 bases at V and 5 bases at J, with 11 bases between. DNA of the CDR3: TGTGCCAGCAGGACGGGCCCCCACAATGAGCAGTTCTTC. It codes for CASRTGPHNEQFF.

This clonotype was seen a few times. This sequence joins TRBV28 and TRBJ2-2; D is unclear. V was shortened by 3 bases and J by 8 bases, with 13 bases between the two germline ends. The CDR3 runs to 14 residues. Looked up from germline, CDR1 is MDHEN and CDR2 is SYDVKM. The DNA of the CDR3 is TGTGCCAGCAGTTTTCAGACCGCTAGAGGGGAGCTGTTTTTT. It codes for CASSFQTARGELFF. Drawing the rest from reference TRBV28 and TRBJ2-2, the complete variable domain is DVKVTQSSRYLVKRTGEKVFLECVQDMDHENMFWYRQDPGLGLRLIYFSYDVKMKEKGDIPEGYSVSREKKERFSLILESASTNQTSMYLCASSFQTARGELFFGEGSRLTVL.

This clonotype was detected many times. The chain joins TRBV5-1 to TRBJ2-7, with a weak D call TRBD2 (6 bases). The CDR3 is 14 residues long. The germline V and J ends were trimmed by 5 bases and 2 bases, with 14 bases remaining between them. Looked up from germline, CDR1 is SGHRS and CDR2 is YFSETQ. CDR3 DNA sequence: TGCGCCAGCAGTGGGGGGAGCGAGACCTACGAGCAGTACTTC. This codes for CASSGGSETYEQYF. Together with reference TRBV5-1 and TRBJ2-7, the CDR3 gives the full variable domain: KAGVTQTPRYLIKTRGQQVTLSCSPISGHRSVSWYQQTPGQGLQFLFEYFSETQRNKGNFPGRFSGRQFSNSRSEMNVSTLELGDSALYLCASSGGSETYEQYFGPGTRLTVT.

This clonotype was seen ten or more times. The chain recombines TRBV6-5 with TRBJ2-1; weak D call: TRBD2 (6 bases). V gave up 6 bases and J gave up 8 bases, with 17 bases separating them. From germline, CDR1 is MNHEY and CDR2 SVGAGI. CDR3 length: 14 amino acids. The CDR3 reads CASSPGREVDEQFF. CDR3 DNA: TGTGCCAGCAGCCCGGGGCGGGAAGTAGATGAGCAGTTCTTC.